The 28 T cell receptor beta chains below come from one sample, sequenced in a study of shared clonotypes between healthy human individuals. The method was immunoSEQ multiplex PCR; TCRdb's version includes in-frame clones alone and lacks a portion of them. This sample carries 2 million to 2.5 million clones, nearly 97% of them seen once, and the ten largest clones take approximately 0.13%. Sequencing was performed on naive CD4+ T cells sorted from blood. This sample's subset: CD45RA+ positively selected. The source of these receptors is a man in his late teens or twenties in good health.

CDR3 coding DNA: TGTGCCAGCAGCCCCTGGGGGAGGGCCTCAGATACGCAGTATTTT. Translating it yields CASSPWGRASDTQYF. V gene TRBV6-5 combines with J gene TRBJ2-3; 7 bases are a match to TRBD2. This CDR3 spans 15 amino acids. The V gene end was trimmed by 6 bases and the J gene end by 4 bases; junction bases not matched to a gene: 10. Germline V lookup: CDR1 MNHEY, CDR2 SVGAGI.

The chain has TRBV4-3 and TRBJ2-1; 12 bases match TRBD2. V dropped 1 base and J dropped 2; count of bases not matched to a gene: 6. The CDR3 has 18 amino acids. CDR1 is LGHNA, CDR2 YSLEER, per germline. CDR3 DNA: TGCGCCAGCAGCCAAGGCTTCCTAGCGGGAGGGCCCTACAATGAGCAGTTCTTC. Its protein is CASSQGFLAGGPYNEQFF.

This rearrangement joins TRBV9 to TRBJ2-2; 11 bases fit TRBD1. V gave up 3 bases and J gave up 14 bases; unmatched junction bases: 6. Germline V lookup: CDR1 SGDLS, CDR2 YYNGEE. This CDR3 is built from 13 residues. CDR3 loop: CASSAQGQGGLFF. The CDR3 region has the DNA TGTGCCAGCAGCGCTCAGGGACAGGGGGGACTGTTTTTT. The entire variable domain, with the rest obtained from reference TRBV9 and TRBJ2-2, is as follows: DSGVTQTPKHLITATGQRVTLRCSPRSGDLSVYWYQQSLDQGLQFLIQYYNGEERAKGNILERFSAQQFPDLHSELNLSSLELGDSALYFCASSAQGQGGLFFGEGSRLTVL.

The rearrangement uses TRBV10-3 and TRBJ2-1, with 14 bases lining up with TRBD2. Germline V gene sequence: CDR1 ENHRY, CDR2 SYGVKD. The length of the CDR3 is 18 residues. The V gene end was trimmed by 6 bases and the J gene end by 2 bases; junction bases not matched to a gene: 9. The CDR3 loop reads CAISGLAGGRATYNEQFF. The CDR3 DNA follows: TGTGCCATCAGCGGACTAGCGGGGGGTAGGGCGACCTACAATGAGCAGTTCTTC.

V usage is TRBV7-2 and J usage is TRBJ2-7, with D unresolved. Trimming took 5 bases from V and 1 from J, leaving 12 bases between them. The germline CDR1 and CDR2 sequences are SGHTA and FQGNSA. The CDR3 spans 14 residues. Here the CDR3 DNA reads TGTGCCAGCAGCCCCGACGCACTTTCCTACGAGCAGTACTTC. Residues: CASSPDALSYEQYF.

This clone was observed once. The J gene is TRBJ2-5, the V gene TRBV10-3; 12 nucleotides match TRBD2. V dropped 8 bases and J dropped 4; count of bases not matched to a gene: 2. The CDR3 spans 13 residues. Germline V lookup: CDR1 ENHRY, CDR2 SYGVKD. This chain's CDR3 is CAISSGGAETQYF. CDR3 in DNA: TGTGCCATCTCTAGCGGGGGGGCAGAGACCCAGTACTTC.

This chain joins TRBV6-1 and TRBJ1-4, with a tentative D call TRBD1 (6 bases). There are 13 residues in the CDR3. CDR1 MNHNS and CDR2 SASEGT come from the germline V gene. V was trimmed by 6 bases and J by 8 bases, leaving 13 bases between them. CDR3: CASSRGIGEKLFF. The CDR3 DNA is TGTGCCAGCAGCAGGGGAATAGGGGAAAAACTGTTTTTT.

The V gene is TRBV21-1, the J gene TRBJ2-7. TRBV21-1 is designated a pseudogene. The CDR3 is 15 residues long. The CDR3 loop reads CASSKVRGSPYEQYF. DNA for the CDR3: TGTGCCAGCAGCAAAGTTCGGGGCTCTCCCTACGAGCAGTACTTC.

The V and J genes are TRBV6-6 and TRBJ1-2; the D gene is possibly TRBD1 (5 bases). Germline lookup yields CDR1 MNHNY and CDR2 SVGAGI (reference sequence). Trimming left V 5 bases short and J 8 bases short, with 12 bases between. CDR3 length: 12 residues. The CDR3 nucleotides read TGTGCCAGCAGTAGGGCAGGGTGGGGCTACACCTTC. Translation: CASSRAGWGYTF.

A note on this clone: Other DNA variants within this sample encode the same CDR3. CDR3 bases: TGTGCCAGCTCACCAAGGGAAGAGACCCAGTACTTC. Protein: CASSPREETQYF. The J gene is TRBJ2-5, the V gene TRBV18; D remains unclear. V lost 2 bases, J lost 3 bases, and 4 bases lay in between. The CDR3 runs 12 residues. Germline V gene data show CDR1 as KGHSH and CDR2 as LQKENI.

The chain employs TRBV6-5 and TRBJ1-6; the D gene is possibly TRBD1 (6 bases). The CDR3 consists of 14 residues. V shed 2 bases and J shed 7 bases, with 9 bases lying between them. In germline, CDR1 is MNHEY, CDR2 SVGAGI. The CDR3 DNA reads TGTGCCAGCAGTTACGACAGGCCCAATTCACCCCTCCACTTT. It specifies CASSYDRPNSPLHF.

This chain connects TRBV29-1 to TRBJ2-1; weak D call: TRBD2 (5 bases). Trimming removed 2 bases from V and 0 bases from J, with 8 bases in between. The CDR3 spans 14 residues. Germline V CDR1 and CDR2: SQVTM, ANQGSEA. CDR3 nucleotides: TGCAGCGTTGAAAAGGACTCCTCCTACAATGAGCAGTTCTTC. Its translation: CSVEKDSSYNEQFF.

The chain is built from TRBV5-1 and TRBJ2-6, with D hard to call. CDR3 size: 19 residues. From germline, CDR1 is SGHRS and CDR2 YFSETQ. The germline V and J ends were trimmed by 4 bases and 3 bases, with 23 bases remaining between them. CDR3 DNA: TGCGCCAGCAGCGGCCCCTGGGATTCGAAAATAGGTGGGGCCAACGTCCTGACTTTC. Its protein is CASSGPWDSKIGGANVLTF.

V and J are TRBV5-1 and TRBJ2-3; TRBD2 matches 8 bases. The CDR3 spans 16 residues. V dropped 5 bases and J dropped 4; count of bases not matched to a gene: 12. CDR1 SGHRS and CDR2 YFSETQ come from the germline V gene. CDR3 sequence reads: CASRETSGSGADTQYF. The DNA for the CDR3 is TGCGCCAGCAGGGAGACAAGCGGGAGCGGCGCAGATACGCAGTATTTT.

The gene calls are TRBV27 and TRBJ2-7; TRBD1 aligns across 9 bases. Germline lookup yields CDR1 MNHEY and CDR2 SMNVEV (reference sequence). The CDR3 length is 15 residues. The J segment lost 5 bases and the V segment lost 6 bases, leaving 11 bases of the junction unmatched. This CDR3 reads CASRILGTGTDEQYF. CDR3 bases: TGTGCCAGCAGGATACTGGGGACAGGGACCGACGAGCAGTACTTC.

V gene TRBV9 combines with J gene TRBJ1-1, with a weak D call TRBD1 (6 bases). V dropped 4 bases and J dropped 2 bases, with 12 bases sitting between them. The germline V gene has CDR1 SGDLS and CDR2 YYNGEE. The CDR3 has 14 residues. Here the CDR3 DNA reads TGTGCCAGCAGCCGAGGACAGTTTAACACTGAAGCTTTCTTT. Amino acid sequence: CASSRGQFNTEAFF.

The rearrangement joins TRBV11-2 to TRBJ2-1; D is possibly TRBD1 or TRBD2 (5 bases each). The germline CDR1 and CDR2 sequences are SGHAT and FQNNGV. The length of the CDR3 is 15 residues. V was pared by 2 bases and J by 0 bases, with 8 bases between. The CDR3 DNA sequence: TGTGCCAGCAGCTTAACGGGGCACTCCTACAATGAGCAGTTCTTC. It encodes CASSLTGHSYNEQFF.

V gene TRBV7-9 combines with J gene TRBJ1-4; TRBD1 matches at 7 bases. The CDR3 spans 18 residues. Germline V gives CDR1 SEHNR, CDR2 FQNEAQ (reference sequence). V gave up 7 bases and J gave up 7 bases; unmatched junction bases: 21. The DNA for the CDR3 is TGTGCCAGCATCCCACTAAGGGAGGGGGCGCGAGAGGGTGAAAAACTGTTTTTT. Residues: CASIPLREGAREGEKLFF.

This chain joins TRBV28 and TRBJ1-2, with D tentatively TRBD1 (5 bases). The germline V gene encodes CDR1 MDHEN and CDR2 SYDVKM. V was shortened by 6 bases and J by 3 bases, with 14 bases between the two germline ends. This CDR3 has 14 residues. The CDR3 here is CASSSSAGYYGYTF. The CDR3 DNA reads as TGTGCCAGCAGCTCCTCCGCAGGGTACTATGGCTACACCTTC.

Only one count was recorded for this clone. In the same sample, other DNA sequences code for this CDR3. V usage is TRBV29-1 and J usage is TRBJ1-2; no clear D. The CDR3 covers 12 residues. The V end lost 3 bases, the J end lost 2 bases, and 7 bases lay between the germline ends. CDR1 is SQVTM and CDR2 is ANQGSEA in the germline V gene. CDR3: CSVDGQNYGYTF. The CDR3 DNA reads TGCAGCGTTGACGGCCAGAACTATGGCTACACCTTC.

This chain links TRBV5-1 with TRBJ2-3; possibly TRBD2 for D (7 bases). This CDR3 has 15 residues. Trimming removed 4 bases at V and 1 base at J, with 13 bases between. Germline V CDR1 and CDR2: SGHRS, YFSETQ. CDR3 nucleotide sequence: TGCGCCAGCAGCCCAAGGGGGAGGGGCACAGATACGCAGTATTTT. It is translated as CASSPRGRGTDTQYF. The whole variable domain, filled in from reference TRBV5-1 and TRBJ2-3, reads KAGVTQTPRYLIKTRGQQVTLSCSPISGHRSVSWYQQTPGQGLQFLFEYFSETQRNKGNFPGRFSGRQFSNSRSEMNVSTLELGDSALYLCASSPRGRGTDTQYFGPGTRLTVL.

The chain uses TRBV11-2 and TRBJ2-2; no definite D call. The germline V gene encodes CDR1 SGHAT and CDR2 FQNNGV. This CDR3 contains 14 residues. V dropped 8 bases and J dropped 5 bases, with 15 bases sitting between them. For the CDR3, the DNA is TGTGCCAGCCTCCCGCCTGCAAATACCGGGGAGCTGTTTTTT. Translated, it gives CASLPPANTGELFF. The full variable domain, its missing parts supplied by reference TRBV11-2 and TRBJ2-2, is EAGVAQSPRYKIIEKRQSVAFWCNPISGHATLYWYQQILGQGPKLLIQFQNNGVVDDSQLPKDRFSAERLKGVDSTLKIQPAKLEDSAVYLCASLPPANTGELFFGEGSRLTVL.

CDR3 protein: CASSLRGAGQETQYF. CDR3 sequence (DNA): TGTGCCAGCAGCCTTAGGGGGGCGGGTCAAGAGACCCAGTACTTC. The V call is TRBV11-2, the J call TRBJ2-5; D might be TRBD1 or TRBD2, each matching 6 bases. The CDR3 is 15 residues long. CDR1 and CDR2 from the germline V gene are SGHAT and FQNNGV. Between the trimmed V and J ends, which lost 5 bases and 2 bases, there was a span of 15 bases.

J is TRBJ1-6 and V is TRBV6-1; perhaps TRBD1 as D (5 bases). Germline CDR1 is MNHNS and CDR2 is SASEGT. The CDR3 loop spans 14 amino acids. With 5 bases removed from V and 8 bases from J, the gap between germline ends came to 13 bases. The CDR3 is CASSWRGRDSPLHF. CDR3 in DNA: TGTGCCAGCAGTTGGCGGGGCAGGGATTCACCCCTCCACTTT.

The DNA of the CDR3 is TGTGCCAGCATCGGTGGGGGGCAAGGAAACACCATATATTTT. Protein sequence: CASIGGGQGNTIYF. The chain uses TRBV11-3 and TRBJ1-3; D may be TRBD1 (6 bases). This CDR3 spans 14 amino acids. Trimming left V 7 bases short and J 4 bases short, with 14 bases between. Germline-derived CDR1 and CDR2 are SGHNT and YENEEA.

In nucleotides, the CDR3 is TGTGCCAGCAGCTTGGAAGCCAGTAGCACAGATACGCAGTATTTT. The encoded protein is CASSLEASSTDTQYF. This chain connects TRBV7-2 to TRBJ2-3; the D is unclear. V was pared by 3 bases and J by 0 bases, with 10 bases between. Per germline, CDR1 SGHTA and CDR2 FQGNSA. CDR3 length equals 15 residues. The full variable domain, its missing parts supplied by reference TRBV7-2 and TRBJ2-3, is GAGVSQSPSNKVTEKGKDVELRCDPISGHTALYWYRQSLGQGLEFLIYFQGNSAPDKSGLPSDRFSAERTGGSVSTLTIQRTQQEDSAVYLCASSLEASSTDTQYFGPGTRLTVL.

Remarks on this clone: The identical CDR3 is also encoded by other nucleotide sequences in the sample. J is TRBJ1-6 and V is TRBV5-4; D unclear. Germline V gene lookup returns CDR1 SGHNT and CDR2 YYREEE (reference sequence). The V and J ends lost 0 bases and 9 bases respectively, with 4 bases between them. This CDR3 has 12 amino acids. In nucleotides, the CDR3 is TGTGCCAGCAGCTTGGGTGGTTCACCCCTCCACTTT. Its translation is CASSLGGSPLHF.

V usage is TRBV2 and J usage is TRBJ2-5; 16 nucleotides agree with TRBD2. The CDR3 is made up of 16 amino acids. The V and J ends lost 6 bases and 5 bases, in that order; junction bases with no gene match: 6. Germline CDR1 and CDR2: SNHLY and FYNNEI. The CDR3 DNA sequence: TGTGCCAGCAGAGCGGGACTAGCGGGAGGGCGGGAGACCCAGTACTTC. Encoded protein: CASRAGLAGGRETQYF.